The next 14 T cell receptor beta chains were all read from a single sample in a study of blood T cell repertoires in COVID-19. Assay used: immunoSEQ multiplex PCR; TCRdb lists only in-frame clones, some missing. The sample consists of under 200,000 clones, 70% to 90% of them appearing once. The sequenced material came from peripheral blood. Receptor source: a middle-aged man with active or convalescent COVID-19.

In this sample, this clone turned up once. The chain is built from TRBV5-1 and TRBJ1-1, with D perhaps TRBD1 (6 bases). The CDR3 sequence is 15 residues long. CDR1 and CDR2 (germline): SGHRS, YFSETQ. V shed 3 bases and J shed 0 bases, with 12 bases lying between them. The CDR3 DNA is TGCGCCAGCAGCTGGGACATATCAATGAACACTGAAGCTTTCTTT. Amino acid sequence: CASSWDISMNTEAFF.

The V call is TRBV29-1, the J call TRBJ1-1, with D hard to call. The CDR3 loop spans 13 amino acids. From germline, CDR1 is SQVTM and CDR2 ANQGSEA. Trimming removed 4 bases from V and 3 bases from J, with 12 bases in between. The CDR3: CSVGSRSDTEAFF. The CDR3 coding sequence is TGCAGCGTTGGTTCGAGGTCGGACACTGAAGCTTTCTTT.

The chain couples TRBV5-4 to TRBJ2-7, with 7 bases aligning to TRBD1. CDR1 is SGHNT, CDR2 YYREEE, per germline (reference sequence). The CDR3 consists of 13 residues. After removal of 4 bases from V and 4 bases from J, the junction contained 5 bases not matched to a gene. CDR3 sequence reads: CASSRRQGYEQYF. CDR3 DNA sequence: TGTGCCAGCAGCCGAAGACAGGGATACGAGCAGTACTTC.

This chain connects TRBV11-3 to TRBJ2-4; 7 bases match TRBD1. V lost 5 bases to trimming and J lost 4 bases; unmatched junction nucleotides: 8. In germline, CDR1 is SGHNT, CDR2 YENEEA. The CDR3 runs 15 residues. CDR3 nucleotide sequence: TGTGCCAGCAGCCATACCGGGACAGAGAAAAACATTCAGTACTTC. The encoded protein is CASSHTGTEKNIQYF. The variable domain in full, with the rest retrieved from reference TRBV11-3 and TRBJ2-4, is EAGVVQSPRYKIIEKKQPVAFWCNPISGHNTLYWYLQNLGQGPELLIRYENEEAVDDSQLPKDRFSAERLKGVDSTLKIQPAELGDSAVYLCASSHTGTEKNIQYFGAGTRLSVL.

About this clone itself: The sample holds other DNA sequences that translate to the same CDR3. The chain recombines TRBV7-2 with TRBJ2-7, with TRBD2 matching over 9 bases. The CDR3 has 14 amino acids. Trimming took 3 bases from V and 0 from J; bases not matched to a gene: 0. Germline CDR1 SGHTA, CDR2 FQGNSA. The CDR3 nucleotides read TGTGCCAGCAGCTTTAGCGGGGGCTCCTACGAGCAGTACTTC. Residues: CASSFSGGSYEQYF. Using reference TRBV7-2 and TRBJ2-7 for the parts outside the CDR3, the full variable domain is GAGVSQSPSNKVTEKGKDVELRCDPISGHTALYWYRQSLGQGLEFLIYFQGNSAPDKSGLPSDRFSAERTGGSVSTLTIQRTQQEDSAVYLCASSFSGGSYEQYFGPGTRLTVT.

The CDR3 is CASSAHRGDTEAFF. The CDR3 DNA follows: TGTGCCAGCAGTGCTCACAGGGGCGACACTGAAGCTTTCTTT. The rearrangement uses TRBV27 and TRBJ1-1; 7 nucleotides match TRBD1. Germline V CDR1 and CDR2: MNHEY, SMNVEV (reference sequence). The CDR3 totals 14 residues. The V gene end was trimmed by 5 bases and the J gene end by 3 bases; junction bases not matched to a gene: 6.

The J gene is TRBJ1-1, the V gene TRBV2; a possible D gene is TRBD1 (6 bases). The CDR3 consists of 13 residues. CDR1 is SNHLY and CDR2 is FYNNEI in the germline V gene. Deletions cut 6 bases from V and 6 bases from J, with 14 bases between. CDR3 sequence reads: CASRRGGVSEAFF. CDR3 coding DNA: TGTGCCAGCAGAAGGGGGGGGGTATCTGAAGCTTTCTTT.

V gene TRBV27 combines with J gene TRBJ2-7; D might be TRBD2 (5 bases). The V gene's germline CDR1 is MNHEY and CDR2 SMNVEV (reference sequence). Trimming took off 5 bases at V and 4 bases at J, with 12 bases between the two ends. The length of the CDR3 is 13 residues. CDR3 sequence: CASSIGPGYEQYF. In DNA, the CDR3 is TGTGCCAGCAGTATTGGTCCGGGATACGAGCAGTACTTC.

The chain combines TRBV6-5 with TRBJ1-1; D is ambiguous. With 9 bases removed from V and 5 bases from J, the gap between germline ends came to 10 bases. In germline, CDR1 is MNHEY, CDR2 SVGAGI. The CDR3 sequence is 11 residues long. The CDR3 sequence is CASRAGTEAFF. Written as DNA, the CDR3 is TGTGCCAGTAGAGCCGGGACTGAAGCTTTCTTT.

The chain combines TRBV7-2 with TRBJ1-4, with D uncertain. The germline CDR1 and CDR2 sequences are SGHTA and FQGNSA. Trimming took off 2 bases at V and 6 bases at J, with 10 bases between the two ends. The CDR3 totals 14 residues. The CDR3 sequence: CASSLSWSDEKLFF. The CDR3 nucleotides are TGTGCCAGCAGCTTATCCTGGAGTGATGAAAAACTGTTTTTT.

This sequence joins TRBV12-2 and TRBJ2-1; TRBD2, as called in the table, went unchecked against the DNA. TRBV12-2 counts as a pseudogene. The CDR3 has 15 residues. The CDR3 here is CASRSRDSPRNEQFF. The CDR3 region has the DNA TGTGCAAGTCGCTCTCGGGACTCCCCTCGAAATGAGCAGTTCTTC.

The gene calls are TRBV29-1 and TRBJ1-2, with unresolved D. Germline V gene data show CDR1 as SQVTM and CDR2 as ANQGSEA. This CDR3 has 12 residues. V was cut by 4 bases and J by 0 bases, with 6 bases left in between. CDR3 in DNA: TGCAGCGTTGGTGCGTCTAACTATGGCTACACCTTC. Translating it yields CSVGASNYGYTF.

This clone has more than one count but fewer than ten. This rearrangement joins TRBV6-5 to TRBJ2-3; 7 positions agree with TRBD2. The germline gives CDR1 MNHEY, CDR2 SVGAGI. The V gene end was trimmed by 8 bases and the J gene end by 3 bases; junction bases not matched to a gene: 11. The CDR3 is 15 residues long. The CDR3, as DNA: TGTGCCAGCCCTAACTACGCGGGAGATACAGATACGCAGTATTTT. Protein sequence: CASPNYAGDTDTQYF.

This clone was detected only once. This chain connects TRBV15 to TRBJ2-3; TRBD2 matches at 8 bases. The CDR3 sequence is 18 residues long. The J segment lost 4 bases and the V segment lost 0 bases, leaving 12 bases of the junction unmatched. Germline values: CDR1 LNHNV, CDR2 YYDKDF (reference sequence). The CDR3 spells CATSRDLSSGTGPDTQYF. Written as DNA, the CDR3 is TGTGCCACCAGCAGAGATCTGAGTAGCGGGACGGGGCCAGATACGCAGTATTTT.